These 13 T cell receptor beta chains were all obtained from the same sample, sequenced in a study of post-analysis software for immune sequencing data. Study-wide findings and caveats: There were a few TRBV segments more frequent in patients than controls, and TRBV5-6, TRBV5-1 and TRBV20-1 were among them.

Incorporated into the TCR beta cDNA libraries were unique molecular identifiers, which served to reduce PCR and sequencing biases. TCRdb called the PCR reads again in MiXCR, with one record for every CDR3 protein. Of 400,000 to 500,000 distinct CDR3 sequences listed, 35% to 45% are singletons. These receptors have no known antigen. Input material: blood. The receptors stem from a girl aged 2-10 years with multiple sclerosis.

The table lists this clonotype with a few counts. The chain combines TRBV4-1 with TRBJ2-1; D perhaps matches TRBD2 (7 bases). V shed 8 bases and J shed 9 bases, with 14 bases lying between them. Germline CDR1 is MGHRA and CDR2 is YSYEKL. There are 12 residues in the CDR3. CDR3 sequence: CASSEGGREQFF. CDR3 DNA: TGCGCCAGCTCAGAGGGGGGGCGTGAGCAGTTCTTC.

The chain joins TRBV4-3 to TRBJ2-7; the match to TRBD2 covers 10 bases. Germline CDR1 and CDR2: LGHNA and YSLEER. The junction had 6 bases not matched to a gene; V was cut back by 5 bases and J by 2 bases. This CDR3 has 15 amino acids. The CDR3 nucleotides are TGCGCCAGCAGCGCCACTAGCGGGGTAGCCTACGAGCAGTACTTC. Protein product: CASSATSGVAYEQYF.

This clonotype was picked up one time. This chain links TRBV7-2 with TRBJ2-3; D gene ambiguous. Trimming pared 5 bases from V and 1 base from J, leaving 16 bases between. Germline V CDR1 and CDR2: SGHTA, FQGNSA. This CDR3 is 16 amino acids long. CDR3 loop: CASSLKKNLGTDTQYF. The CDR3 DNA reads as TGTGCCAGCAGCCTAAAAAAAAACCTGGGCACAGATACGCAGTATTTT.

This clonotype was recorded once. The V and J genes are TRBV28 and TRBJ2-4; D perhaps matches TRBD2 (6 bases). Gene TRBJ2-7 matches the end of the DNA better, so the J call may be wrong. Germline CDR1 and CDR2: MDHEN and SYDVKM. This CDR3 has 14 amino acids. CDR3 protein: CASSGGSAPYEQYF. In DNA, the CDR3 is TGTGCCAGCAGTGGGGGGTCAGCCCCCTACGAGCAGTACTTC.

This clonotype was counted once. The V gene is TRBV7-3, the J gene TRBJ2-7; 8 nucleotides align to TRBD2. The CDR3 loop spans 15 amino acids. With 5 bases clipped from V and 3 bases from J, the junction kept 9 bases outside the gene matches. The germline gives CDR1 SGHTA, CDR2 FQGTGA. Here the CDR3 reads CASSGGLGSGYEQYF. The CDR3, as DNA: TGTGCCAGCAGCGGGGGACTAGGGTCCGGCTACGAGCAGTACTTC.

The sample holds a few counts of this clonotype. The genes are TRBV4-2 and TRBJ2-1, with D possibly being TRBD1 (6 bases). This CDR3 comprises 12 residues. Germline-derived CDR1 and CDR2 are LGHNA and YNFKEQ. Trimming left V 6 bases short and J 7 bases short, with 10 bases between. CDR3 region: CASRRGGNEQFF. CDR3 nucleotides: TGTGCCAGCAGGAGAGGGGGAAATGAGCAGTTCTTC.

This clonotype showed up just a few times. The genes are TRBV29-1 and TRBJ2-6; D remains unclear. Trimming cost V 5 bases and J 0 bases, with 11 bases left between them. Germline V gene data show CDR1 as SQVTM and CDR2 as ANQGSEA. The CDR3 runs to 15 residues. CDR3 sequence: CSVMNTRSGANVLTF. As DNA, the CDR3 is TGCAGCGTTATGAATACACGCTCTGGGGCCAACGTCCTGACTTTC.

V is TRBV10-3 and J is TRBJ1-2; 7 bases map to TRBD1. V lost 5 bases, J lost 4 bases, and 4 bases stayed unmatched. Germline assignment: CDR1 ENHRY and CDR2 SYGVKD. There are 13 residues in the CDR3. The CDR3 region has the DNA TGTGCCATCAGTCCGGGACAGCCCTATGGCTACACCTTC. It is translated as CAISPGQPYGYTF.

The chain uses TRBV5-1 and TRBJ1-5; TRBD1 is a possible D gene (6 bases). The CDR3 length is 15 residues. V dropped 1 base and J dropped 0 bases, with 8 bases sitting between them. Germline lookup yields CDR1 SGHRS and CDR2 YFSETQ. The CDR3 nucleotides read TGCGCCAGCAGCTTGACAGGGAATAGCAATCAGCCCCAGCATTTT. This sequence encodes CASSLTGNSNQPQHF.

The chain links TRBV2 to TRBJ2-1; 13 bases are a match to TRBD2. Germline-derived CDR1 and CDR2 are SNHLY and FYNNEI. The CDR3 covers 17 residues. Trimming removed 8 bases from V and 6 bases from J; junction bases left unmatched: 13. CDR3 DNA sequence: TGTGCCAGCGAAACAGGACTAGCGGGAGAGTTAGGCAATGAGCAGTTCTTC. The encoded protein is CASETGLAGELGNEQFF.

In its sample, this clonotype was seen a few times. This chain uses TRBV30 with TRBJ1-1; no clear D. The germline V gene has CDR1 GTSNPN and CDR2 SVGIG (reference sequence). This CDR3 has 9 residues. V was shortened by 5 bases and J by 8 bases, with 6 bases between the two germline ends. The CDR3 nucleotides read TGTGCCTGGCTCAGGGAAGCTTTCTTT. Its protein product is CAWLREAFF. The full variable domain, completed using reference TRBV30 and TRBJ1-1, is SQTIHQWPATLVQPVGSPLSLECTVEGTSNPNLYWYRQAAGRGLQLLFYSVGIGQISSEVPQNLSASRPQDRQFILSSKKLLLSDSGFYLCAWLREAFFGQGTRLTVV.

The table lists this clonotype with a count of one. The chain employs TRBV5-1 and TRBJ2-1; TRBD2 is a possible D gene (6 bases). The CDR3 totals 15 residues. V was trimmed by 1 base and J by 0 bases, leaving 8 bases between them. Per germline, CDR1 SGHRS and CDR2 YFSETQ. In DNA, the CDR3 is TGCGCCAGCAGCTTGTCGGGGGACTCCTACAATGAGCAGTTCTTC. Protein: CASSLSGDSYNEQFF.

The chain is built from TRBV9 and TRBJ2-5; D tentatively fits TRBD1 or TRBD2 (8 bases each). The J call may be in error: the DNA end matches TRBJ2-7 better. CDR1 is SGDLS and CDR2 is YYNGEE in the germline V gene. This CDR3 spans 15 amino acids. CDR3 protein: CAVPDRGLVGDEQYF. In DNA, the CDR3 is TGTGCCGTCCCTGACAGGGGACTAGTAGGCGACGAGCAGTACTTC.